This T cell receptor (beta chain) is from a study of T cell repertoires in cytomegalovirus infection. Turning to the study itself: CMV infection and matching HLA type were both indicated by public TCR beta signatures.

This CDR3 contains 14 residues. The V gene lost 0 bases and the J gene lost 2 bases, with 8 bases spanning the gap. Germline V gene lookup returns CDR1 MGHRA and CDR2 YSYEKL. TCRdb re-called the reads through MiXCR, storing one row per CDR3 protein. The sample consists of about 150,000 distinct CDR3 sequences, around 24% of them appearing once. Study-wide points: Of the TCR beta families, the public ones yielded a cumulative frequency that identified carriers of CMV plus the relevant HLA.

Of note for this clonotype: Its target is unknown.

Sequences were obtained from PBMCs. The chain employs TRBV4-1 and TRBJ2-7; D is uncertain. The receptor's source is a human donor in good health (CMV status not recorded). Some clones in this sample may be carry-over from other donors' samples. The CDR3 here is CASSQEPGPYEQYF. CDR3 coding DNA: TGCGCCAGCAGCCAAGAGCCTGGTCCCTACGAGCAGTACTTC.